The rows below give T cell receptor beta chains drawn from one sample of a study of blood T cell repertoires in COVID-19. TCRdb's copy holds only in-frame clones and misses some; the assay was immunoSEQ multiplex PCR. Counted here are 64,000 or so clones, approximately 85% occurring once; the ten biggest clones make up roughly 12%. The sequencing sample was made of peripheral blood. The source is a human donor in a cohort sampled during active COVID-19. The CDR3 runs from the conserved cysteine through the conserved F or W. Fields, in order: J gene, V gene, D gene, clone size, CDR3 DNA, CDR3 protein. The D gene is left open where the match is weak. Only some rows state a clone size, as once, few, many or a class for expanded clones.

>TRBJ1-5|TRBV5-6|NA|NA
TGTGCCAGCAGCTATGACAGGAGCAATCAGCCCCAGCATTTT
CASSYDRSNQPQHF
>TRBJ1-2|TRBV19|TRBD1|NA
TGTGCCAGTAGTAAGGCCGGGACAGTTAGAGGCTACACCTTC
CASSKAGTVRGYTF
>TRBJ1-6|TRBV2|NA|NA
TGTGCCAGAAACTCGGGAGGAGATTCACCCCTCCACTTT
CARNSGGDSPLHF
>TRBJ1-5|TRBV4-1|TRBD1|NA
TGCGCCAGCAGCCAAGAAGGCGGACAGGGTAGGCAGCCCCAGCATTTT
CASSQEGGQGRQPQHF
>TRBJ1-5|TRBV23-1|NA|NA
TGCGCCAGCAGTCGGTCAGGGGCCGGTCAGCCCCAGCATTTT
CASSRSGAGQPQHF
>TRBJ2-5|TRBV30|TRBD2|NA
TGTGCCTGGAGTAGGTTCAAGCGGGGCACGTACCAAGAGACCCAGTACTTC
CAWSRFKRGTYQETQYF
>TRBJ1-5|TRBV30|TRBD1|few
TGTGCCTGCAGGGGGCATAGCAATCAGCCCCAGCATTTT
CACRGHSNQPQHF
>TRBJ2-1|TRBV7-7|TRBD1|once
TGTGCCAGCAGCTTACAGGGGGCCGGGTTCAATGAGCAGTTCTTC
CASSLQGAGFNEQFF
>TRBJ2-5|TRBV9|TRBD1|NA
TGTGCCAGCAGCGCTATTGGGACAGGGGGTACCCAGTACTTC
CASSAIGTGGTQYF
>TRBJ2-1|TRBV5-1|TRBD1|NA
TGCGCCAGCAGCCAGGACAGGGCTGGGAATGAGCAGTTCTTC
CASSQDRAGNEQFF
>TRBJ2-5|TRBV5-1|TRBD1|NA
TGCGCCAGCTCACGGGACAGGGCAGGCCAAGAGACCCAGTACTTC
CASSRDRAGQETQYF
>TRBJ1-6|TRBV6-5|TRBD1|NA
TGTGCCAGCAGGGGACAGGGGGAATGGAATTCACCCCTCCACTTT
CASRGQGEWNSPLHF
>TRBJ1-6|TRBV19|TRBD1|NA
TGTGCCACCTTGGGACAGGGGGATTCACCCCTCCACTTT
CATLGQGDSPLHF
>TRBJ1-2|TRBV27|NA|NA
TGTGCCAGCAGTTTAAAGGGGGAGTATGGCTACACCTTC
CASSLKGEYGYTF
>TRBJ2-7|TRBV15|NA|NA
TGTGCCACCAGCAGAGATCTGGGCCGCTACGAGCAGTACTTC
CATSRDLGRYEQYF
>TRBJ2-5|TRBV6-5|NA|NA
TGTGCCAGCAGTCTTAACTCGGGGTCCCAGTACTTC
CASSLNSGSQYF
>TRBJ1-6|TRBV6-4|TRBD1|NA
TGTGCCAGCAGTGGGGGGACAGAAAATTCACCCCTCCACTTT
CASSGGTENSPLHF
>TRBJ2-3|TRBV7-9|TRBD2|NA
TGTGCCAGCAGCCCGCGGGGGGGCCTAACAGATACGCAGTATTTT
CASSPRGGLTDTQYF
>TRBJ1-1|TRBV20-1|NA|once
TGCAGTGCTAGTATAGGACGGCCCCTAGCTAAGGAGAACACTGAAGCTTTCTTT
CSASIGRPLAKENTEAFF
>TRBJ2-2|TRBV5-1|TRBD2|few
TGCGCCAGCAGCTTGAGGACTAGCGCCGGGGAGCTGTTTTTT
CASSLRTSAGELFF
>TRBJ1-4|TRBV28|TRBD1|NA
TGTGCCAGCAGTCCCCGGACAGGGACTGAAAAACTGTTTTTT
CASSPRTGTEKLFF
>TRBJ1-5|TRBV30|NA|NA
TGTGCCTGGGGTGATGGGATGGTGGGGAGTCAGCCCCAGCATTTT
CAWGDGMVGSQPQHF
>TRBJ1-5|TRBV7-9|TRBD1|many
TGTGCCAGCAGCACAGGGGATAGCAATCAGCCCCAGCATTTT
CASSTGDSNQPQHF
>TRBJ2-1|TRBV11-2|NA|NA
TGTGCCAGCAGCTCTCGGGACACCTTGGGGCAGTTCTTC
CASSSRDTLGQFF
>TRBJ1-1|TRBV2|TRBD1|NA
TGTGCCAGCAGGGAGACAGGGGGCACTGAAGCTTTCTTT
CASRETGGTEAFF
>TRBJ1-1|TRBV5-1|NA|NA
TGCGCCAGCACCCGGGCGGGGGGGGCTGTGAACACTGAAGCTTTCTTT
CASTRAGGAVNTEAFF
>TRBJ1-2|TRBV9|TRBD1|NA
TGTGCCAGCAGCGTTTCCGGGACAGGGTTCGGCTACACCTTC
CASSVSGTGFGYTF
>TRBJ2-7|TRBV3-1/TRBV3-2|NA|NA
TGTGCCAGCAGCCAAGGGTACGGGGCCTACGAGCAGTACTTC
CASSQGYGAYEQYF
>TRBJ2-5|TRBV24-1|TRBD1|NA
TGTGCCACCAGTCCGACGGGACAGGACAGAGGGACCCAGTACTTC
CATSPTGQDRGTQYF
>TRBJ2-5|TRBV7-9|TRBD2|NA
TGTGCCGGAGCCTGGGGGGGTGCTCAAGAGACCCAGTACTTC
CAGAWGGAQETQYF
>TRBJ2-7|TRBV10-2|NA|NA
TGCGCCAGCATGAGCGATTCCTACGAGCAGTACTTC
CASMSDSYEQYF
>TRBJ2-4|TRBV25-1|TRBD1|NA
TGTGCCTCCCGACAGGGGAAAGCCAAAAACATTCAGTACTTC
CASRQGKAKNIQYF
>TRBJ2-7|TRBV6-5|TRBD1|NA
TGTGCCAGCAGCCCAAGAGGACAGGGGCTCTACGAGCAGTACTTC
CASSPRGQGLYEQYF
>TRBJ1-1|TRBV5-1|NA|once
TGCGCCAGCAGCTTCAACCGGGGGGGACCCTCTAGTCTTAACACTGAAGCTTTCTTT
CASSFNRGGPSSLNTEAFF
>TRBJ1-3|TRBV6-5|NA|NA
TGTGCCAGCAGTTACAAGACAGGCTCTGGAAACACCATATATTTT
CASSYKTGSGNTIYF
>TRBJ2-5|TRBV6-6|TRBD1|NA
TGTGCCAGCAGTTACCCCGGACAGGGGAAAGAGACCCAGTACTTC
CASSYPGQGKETQYF
>TRBJ1-4|TRBV6-5|TRBD1|NA
TGTGCCAGCAGTTACTCGCGGACAGGGTATGAAAAACTGTTTTTT
CASSYSRTGYEKLFF
>TRBJ2-3|TRBV3-1/TRBV3-2|NA|NA
TGTGCCAGCAGCCAAGATGCGGGTCTCCCGACAGATACGCAGTATTTT
CASSQDAGLPTDTQYF
>TRBJ2-6|TRBV7-2|NA|NA
TGTGCCAGCAGCTTATTTGGCAACTCTGGGGCCAACGTCCTGACTTTC
CASSLFGNSGANVLTF
>TRBJ2-1|TRBV12-3/TRBV12-4|NA|NA
TGTGCCAGCAGGGGAGCGGGTGAGCAGTTCTTC
CASRGAGEQFF
>TRBJ2-3|TRBV11-3|NA|once
TGTGCCAGCAGCCCAAGCACAGATACGCAGTATTTT
CASSPSTDTQYF
>TRBJ1-5|TRBV28|TRBD1|medium-sized
TGTGCCAGCAGGACAGGGGGCGCGAGCAATCAGCCCCAGCATTTT
CASRTGGASNQPQHF
>TRBJ2-7|TRBV10-3|TRBD1|once
TGTGCCATCAGTAATATACAGGGGAACGAGCAGTACTTC
CAISNIQGNEQYF
>TRBJ1-2|TRBV19|NA|NA
TGTGCCAGTAGTATAGTATCCAGGGGATCTAACTATGGCTACACCTTC
CASSIVSRGSNYGYTF
>TRBJ2-1|TRBV20-1|NA|many
TGCAGTGCTAGAGAACAGAATGAGCAGTTCTTC
CSAREQNEQFF
>TRBJ1-5|TRBV3-1/TRBV3-2|NA|many
TGTGCCAGCAGCCGACGGGTTAGCAATCAGCCCCAGCATTTT
CASSRRVSNQPQHF
>TRBJ2-5|TRBV3-1/TRBV3-2|NA|NA
TGTGCCAGCAGCCCTCTTCTAGGAGCCCAAGAGACCCAGTACTTC
CASSPLLGAQETQYF
>TRBJ2-3|TRBV7-6|NA|NA
TGTGCCAGCAGCTTAGTGCGGGTGGGGAGGCATGTCTCTACAGATACGCAGTATTTT
CASSLVRVGRHVSTDTQYF
>TRBJ1-5|TRBV10-3|TRBD1|few
TGTGCCACCAACAGGGGAAGCAATCAGCCCCAGCATTTT
CATNRGSNQPQHF
>TRBJ1-3|TRBV3-1/TRBV3-2|TRBD1|NA
TGTGCCAGCAGCCTACGGACAGGATGGGAAGACACCATATATTTT
CASSLRTGWEDTIYF
>TRBJ2-5|TRBV6-5|NA|NA
TGTGCCAGCAATGCTCGGAGAGGGGAGACCCAGTACTTC
CASNARRGETQYF
>TRBJ1-5|TRBV24-1|NA|NA
TGTGCCACCAGTGACGGCGAGACAGGTAATAGTCAGCCCCAGCATTTT
CATSDGETGNSQPQHF
>TRBJ2-3|TRBV3-1/TRBV3-2|NA|NA
TGTGCCAGCAGCCGGGGGGGCCATGAGACAGATACGCAGTATTTT
CASSRGGHETDTQYF
>TRBJ1-2|TRBV5-6|NA|NA
TGTGCCAGCAGCTTGGAGGGGCGTCGGGCAGCTTATGGCTACACCTTC
CASSLEGRRAAYGYTF